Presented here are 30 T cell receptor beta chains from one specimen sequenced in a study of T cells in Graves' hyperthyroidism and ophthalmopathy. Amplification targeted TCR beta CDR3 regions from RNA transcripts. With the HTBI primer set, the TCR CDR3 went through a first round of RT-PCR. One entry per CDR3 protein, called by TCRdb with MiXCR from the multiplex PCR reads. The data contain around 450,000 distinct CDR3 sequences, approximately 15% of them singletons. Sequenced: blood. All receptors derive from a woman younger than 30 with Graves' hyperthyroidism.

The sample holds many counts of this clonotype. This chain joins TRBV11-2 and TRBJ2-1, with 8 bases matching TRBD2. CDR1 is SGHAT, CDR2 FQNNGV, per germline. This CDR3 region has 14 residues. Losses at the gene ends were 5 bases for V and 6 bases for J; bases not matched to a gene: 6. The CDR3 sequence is CASSRGGGLNEQFF. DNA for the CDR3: TGTGCCAGCAGCCGGGGGGGGGGGCTCAATGAGCAGTTCTTC.

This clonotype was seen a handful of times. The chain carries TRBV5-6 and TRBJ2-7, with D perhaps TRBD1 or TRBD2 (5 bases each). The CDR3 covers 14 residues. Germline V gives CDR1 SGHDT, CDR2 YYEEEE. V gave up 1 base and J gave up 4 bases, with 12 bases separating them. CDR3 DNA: TGTGCCAGCAGCTTGAGTTTCAGGGAGTACGAGCAGTACTTC. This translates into CASSLSFREYEQYF.

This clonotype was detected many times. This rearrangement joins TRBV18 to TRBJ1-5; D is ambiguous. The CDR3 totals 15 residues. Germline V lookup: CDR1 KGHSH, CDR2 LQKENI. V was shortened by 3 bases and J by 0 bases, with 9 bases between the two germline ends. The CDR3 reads CASSPVPDSNQPQHF. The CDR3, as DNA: TGTGCCAGCTCACCGGTGCCGGATAGCAATCAGCCCCAGCATTTT.

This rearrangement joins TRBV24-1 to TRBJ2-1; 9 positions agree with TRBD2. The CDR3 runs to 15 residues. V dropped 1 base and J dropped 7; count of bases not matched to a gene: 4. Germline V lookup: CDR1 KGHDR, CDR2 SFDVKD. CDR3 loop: CATSDFLAGSNEQFF. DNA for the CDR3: TGTGCCACCAGTGATTTCCTAGCGGGATCGAATGAGCAGTTCTTC.

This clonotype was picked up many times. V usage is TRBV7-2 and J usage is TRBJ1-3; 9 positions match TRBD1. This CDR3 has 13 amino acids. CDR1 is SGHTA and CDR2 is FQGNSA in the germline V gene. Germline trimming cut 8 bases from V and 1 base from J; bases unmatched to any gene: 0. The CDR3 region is CASGQGSGNTIYF. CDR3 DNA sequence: TGTGCCAGCGGACAGGGGTCTGGAAACACCATATATTTT.

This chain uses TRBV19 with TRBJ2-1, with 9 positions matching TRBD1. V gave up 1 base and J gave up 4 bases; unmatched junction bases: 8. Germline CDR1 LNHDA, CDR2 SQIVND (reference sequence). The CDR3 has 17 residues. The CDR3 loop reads CASSIGGDRDLYNEQFF. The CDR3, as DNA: TGTGCCAGTAGTATAGGGGGGGACAGGGACCTATACAATGAGCAGTTCTTC.

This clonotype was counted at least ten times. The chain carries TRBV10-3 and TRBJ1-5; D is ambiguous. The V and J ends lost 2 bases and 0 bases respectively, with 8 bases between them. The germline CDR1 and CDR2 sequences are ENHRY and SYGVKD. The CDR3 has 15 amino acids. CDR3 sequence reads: CAISETEFSNQPQHF. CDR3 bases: TGTGCCATCAGTGAGACGGAGTTTAGCAATCAGCCCCAGCATTTT.

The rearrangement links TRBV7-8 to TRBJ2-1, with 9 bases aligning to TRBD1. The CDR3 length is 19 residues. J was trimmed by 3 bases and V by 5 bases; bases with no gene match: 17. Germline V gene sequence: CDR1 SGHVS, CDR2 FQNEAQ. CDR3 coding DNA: TGTGCCAGCAGCATACGGGACAGGGTATCCCCCCCTCTCTACAATGAGCAGTTCTTC. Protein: CASSIRDRVSPPLYNEQFF.

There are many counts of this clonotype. The CDR3 region is CASSQTVGNEQFF. The CDR3 nucleotides are TGTGCCAGCAGTCAAACAGTCGGCAATGAGCAGTTCTTC. The chain couples TRBV28 to TRBJ2-1, with D unresolved. Germline values: CDR1 MDHEN, CDR2 SYDVKM. The V and J ends lost 5 bases and 6 bases respectively, with 11 bases between them. This CDR3 has 13 amino acids.

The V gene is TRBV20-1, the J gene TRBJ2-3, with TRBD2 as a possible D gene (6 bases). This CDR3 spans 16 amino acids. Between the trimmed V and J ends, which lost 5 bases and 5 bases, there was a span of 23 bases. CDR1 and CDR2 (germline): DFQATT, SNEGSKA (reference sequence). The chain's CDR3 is CSARSGRGLHRDTQYF. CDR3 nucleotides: TGCAGTGCTCGCTCGGGGCGGGGTCTTCATCGAGATACGCAGTATTTT.

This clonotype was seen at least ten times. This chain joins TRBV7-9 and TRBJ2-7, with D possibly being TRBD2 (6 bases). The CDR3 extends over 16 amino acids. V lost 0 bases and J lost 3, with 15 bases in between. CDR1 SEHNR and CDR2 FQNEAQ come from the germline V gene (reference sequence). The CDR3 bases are TGTGCCAGCAGCTTAGCAGGGAGCGGGTGGCTCTACGAGCAGTACTTC. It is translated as CASSLAGSGWLYEQYF.

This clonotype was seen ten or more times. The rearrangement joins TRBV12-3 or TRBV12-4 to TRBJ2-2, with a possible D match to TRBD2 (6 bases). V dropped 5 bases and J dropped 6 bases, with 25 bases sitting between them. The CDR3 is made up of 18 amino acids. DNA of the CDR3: TGTGCCAGCAGTCCAAGGACTTTGAGGCTGGGCGGGGCCGGGGAGCTGTTTTTT. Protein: CASSPRTLRLGGAGELFF.

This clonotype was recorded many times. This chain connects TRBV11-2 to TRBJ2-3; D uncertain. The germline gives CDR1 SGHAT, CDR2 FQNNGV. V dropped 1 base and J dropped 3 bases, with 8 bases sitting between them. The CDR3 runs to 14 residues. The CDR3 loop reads CASSLGPGTDTQYF. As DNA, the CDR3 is TGTGCCAGCAGCTTAGGACCCGGGACAGATACGCAGTATTTT.

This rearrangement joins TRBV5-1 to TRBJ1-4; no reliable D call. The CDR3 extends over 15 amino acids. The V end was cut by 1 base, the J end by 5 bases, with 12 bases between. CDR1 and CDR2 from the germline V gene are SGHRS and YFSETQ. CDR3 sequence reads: CASSLLGLDNEKLFF. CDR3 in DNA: TGCGCCAGCAGCTTGTTAGGGTTGGACAATGAAAAACTGTTTTTT.

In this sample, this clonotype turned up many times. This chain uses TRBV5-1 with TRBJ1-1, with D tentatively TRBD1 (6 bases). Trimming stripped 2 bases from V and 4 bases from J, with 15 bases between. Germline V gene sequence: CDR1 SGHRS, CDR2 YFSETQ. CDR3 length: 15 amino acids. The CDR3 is CASSLLGGGVTEAFF. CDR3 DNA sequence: TGCGCCAGCAGCTTACTGGGAGGGGGAGTCACTGAAGCTTTCTTT.

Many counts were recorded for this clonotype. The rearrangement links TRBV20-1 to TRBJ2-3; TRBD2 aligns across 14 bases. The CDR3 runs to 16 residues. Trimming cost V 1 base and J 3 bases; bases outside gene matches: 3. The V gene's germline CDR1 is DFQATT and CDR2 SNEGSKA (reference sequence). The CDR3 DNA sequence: TGCAGTGCTAGAGTGGGGACTAGCGGGAGAACAGATACGCAGTATTTT. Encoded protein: CSARVGTSGRTDTQYF.

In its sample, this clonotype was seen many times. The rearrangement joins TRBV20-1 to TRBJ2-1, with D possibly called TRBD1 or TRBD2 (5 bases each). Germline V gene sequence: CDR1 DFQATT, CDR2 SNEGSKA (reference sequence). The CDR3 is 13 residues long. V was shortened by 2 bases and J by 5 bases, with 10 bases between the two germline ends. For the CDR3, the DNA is TGCAGTGCTAGACTAATGGGGGACAATGAGCAGTTCTTC. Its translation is CSARLMGDNEQFF.

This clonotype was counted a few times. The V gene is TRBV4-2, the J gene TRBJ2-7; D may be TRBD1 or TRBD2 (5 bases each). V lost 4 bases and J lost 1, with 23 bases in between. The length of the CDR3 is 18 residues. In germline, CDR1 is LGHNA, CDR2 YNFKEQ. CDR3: CASSPDETTRGFSYEQYF. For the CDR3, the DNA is TGTGCCAGCAGCCCGGACGAAACAACTAGGGGTTTTTCCTACGAGCAGTACTTC.

The CDR3 region is CASSLGVREVTGELFF. Here the CDR3 DNA reads TGTGCCAGCAGCTTAGGAGTCAGGGAAGTGACCGGGGAGCTGTTTTTT. The chain recombines TRBV11-2 with TRBJ2-2; perhaps TRBD1 as D (5 bases). This CDR3 has 16 residues. Germline V CDR1 and CDR2: SGHAT, FQNNGV. The V end was cut by 1 base, the J end by 5 bases, with 14 bases between.

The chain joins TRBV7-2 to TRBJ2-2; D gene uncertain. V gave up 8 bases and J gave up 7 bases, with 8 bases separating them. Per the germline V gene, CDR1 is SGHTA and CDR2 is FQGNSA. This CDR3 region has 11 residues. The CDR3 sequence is CASGGVGELFF. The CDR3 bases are TGTGCCAGCGGTGGGGTCGGGGAGCTGTTTTTT. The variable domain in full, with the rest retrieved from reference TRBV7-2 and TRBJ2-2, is GAGVSQSPSNKVTEKGKDVELRCDPISGHTALYWYRQSLGQGLEFLIYFQGNSAPDKSGLPSDRFSAERTGGSVSTLTIQRTQQEDSAVYLCASGGVGELFFGEGSRLTVL.

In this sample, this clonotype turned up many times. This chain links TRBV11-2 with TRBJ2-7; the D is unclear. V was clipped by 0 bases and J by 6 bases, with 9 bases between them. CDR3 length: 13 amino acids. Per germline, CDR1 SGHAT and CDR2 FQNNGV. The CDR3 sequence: CASSLETIGEQYF. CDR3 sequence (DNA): TGTGCCAGCAGCTTAGAGACAATCGGCGAGCAGTACTTC.

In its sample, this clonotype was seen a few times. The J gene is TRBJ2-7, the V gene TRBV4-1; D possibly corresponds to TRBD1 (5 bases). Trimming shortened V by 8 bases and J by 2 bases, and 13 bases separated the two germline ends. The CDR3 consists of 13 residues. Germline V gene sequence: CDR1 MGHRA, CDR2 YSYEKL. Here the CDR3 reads CASSRQQAYEQYF. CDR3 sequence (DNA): TGCGCCAGCTCTCGACAGCAAGCCTACGAGCAGTACTTC.

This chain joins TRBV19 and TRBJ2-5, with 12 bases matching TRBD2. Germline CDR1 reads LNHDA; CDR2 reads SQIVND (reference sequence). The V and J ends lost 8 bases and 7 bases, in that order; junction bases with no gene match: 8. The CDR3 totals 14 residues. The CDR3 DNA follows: TGTGCCAGTGGTGAGACTAGCGGGGGCGGGACCCAGTACTTC. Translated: CASGETSGGGTQYF.

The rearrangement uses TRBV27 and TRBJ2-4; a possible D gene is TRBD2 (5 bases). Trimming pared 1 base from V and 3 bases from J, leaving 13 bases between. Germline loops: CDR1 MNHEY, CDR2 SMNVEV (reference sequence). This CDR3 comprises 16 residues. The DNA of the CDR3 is TGTGCCAGCAGTTTATATCCGGGAAAGGGCAAAAACATTCAGTACTTC. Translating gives CASSLYPGKGKNIQYF.

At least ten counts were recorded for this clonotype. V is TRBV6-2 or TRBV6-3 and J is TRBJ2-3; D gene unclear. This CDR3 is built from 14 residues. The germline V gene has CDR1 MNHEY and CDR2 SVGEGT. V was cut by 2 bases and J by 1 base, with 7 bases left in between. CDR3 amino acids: CASSYVRRTDTQYF. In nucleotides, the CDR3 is TGTGCCAGCAGTTACGTCCGGCGCACAGATACGCAGTATTTT.

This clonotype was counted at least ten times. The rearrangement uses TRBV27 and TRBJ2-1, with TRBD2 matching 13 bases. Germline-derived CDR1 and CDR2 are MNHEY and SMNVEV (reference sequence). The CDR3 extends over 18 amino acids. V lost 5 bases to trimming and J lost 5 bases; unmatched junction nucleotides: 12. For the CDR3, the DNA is TGTGCCAGCAGTATCCGGACTAGCGGGAGACGTAACGACAATGAGCAGTTCTTC. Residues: CASSIRTSGRRNDNEQFF.

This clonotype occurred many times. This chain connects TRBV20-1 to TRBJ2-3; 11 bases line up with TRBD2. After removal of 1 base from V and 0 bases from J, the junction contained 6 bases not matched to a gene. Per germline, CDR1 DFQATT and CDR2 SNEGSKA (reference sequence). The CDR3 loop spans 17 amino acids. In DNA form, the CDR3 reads TGCAGTGCTAGAGCCTACTGGACTAGCGGGAGCACAGATACGCAGTATTTT. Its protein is CSARAYWTSGSTDTQYF.

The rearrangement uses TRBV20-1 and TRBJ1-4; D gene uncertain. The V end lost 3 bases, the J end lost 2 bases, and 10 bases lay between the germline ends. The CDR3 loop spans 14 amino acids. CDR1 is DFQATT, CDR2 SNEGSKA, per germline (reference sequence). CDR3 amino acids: CSASRAETNEKLFF. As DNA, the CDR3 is TGCAGTGCTAGTCGGGCAGAGACTAATGAAAAACTGTTTTTT.

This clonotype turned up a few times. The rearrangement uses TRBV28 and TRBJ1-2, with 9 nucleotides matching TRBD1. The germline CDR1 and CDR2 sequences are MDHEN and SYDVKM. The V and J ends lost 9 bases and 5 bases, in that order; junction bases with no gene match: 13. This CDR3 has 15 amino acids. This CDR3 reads CASEAGTGTIYGYTF. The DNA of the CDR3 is TGTGCCAGTGAAGCAGGGACAGGGACGATATATGGCTACACCTTC.

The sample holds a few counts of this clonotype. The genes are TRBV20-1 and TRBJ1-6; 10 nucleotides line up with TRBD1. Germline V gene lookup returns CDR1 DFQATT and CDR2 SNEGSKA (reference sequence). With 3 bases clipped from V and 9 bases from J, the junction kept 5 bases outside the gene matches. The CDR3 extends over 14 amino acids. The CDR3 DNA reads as TGCAGTGCTAGTCGGGGACAGGGGATTTCACCCCTCCACTTT. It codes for CSASRGQGISPLHF.